Listed below are T cell receptor beta chains from one sample, sequenced in a study of shared clonotypes between healthy human individuals. The assay was immunoSEQ multiplex PCR, and TCRdb's table has in-frame clones only and misses some. The sample contains hundreds of thousands of clones, around four fifths of which appear only once. Sequenced input: memory CD4+ T cells sorted from blood. The receptors were gathered from a woman aged 25-40 years in good health. The CDR3 runs from the conserved cysteine through the conserved F or W. The D gene is left open where the match is weak. Only some rows state a clone size, as once, few, many or a class for expanded clones.

>.|TRBJ1-2|TRBV6-6|.
TGTGCCAGCATGGGGAGGAACTATGGCTACACCTTC
CASMGRNYGYTF
>TRBD2|TRBJ2-7|TRBV2|few
TGTGCCAGCACGAAGACTAGCGGGATCTACGAGCAGTACTTC
CASTKTSGIYEQYF
>.|TRBJ1-1|TRBV7-7|.
TGTGCCAGCAGCATAGACACGGACACTGAAGCTTTCTTT
CASSIDTDTEAFF
>.|TRBJ2-3|TRBV2|.
TGTGCCAGCATTAGCGGAACTCTCACAGATACGCAGTATTTT
CASISGTLTDTQYF
>TRBD2|TRBJ2-7|TRBV11-2|few
TGTGCCAGCAGCTCCATAGCGGGAGGGCCGTACGAGCAGTACTTC
CASSSIAGGPYEQYF
>TRBD1|TRBJ2-5|TRBV15|.
TGTGCCACCAGCTCCCCCGGGACAGTCAACCAAGAGACCCAGTACTTC
CATSSPGTVNQETQYF
>.|TRBJ2-2|TRBV2|.
TGTGCCAGCAGTGAACTTTTATGGGGGTCCGGGGAGCTGTTTTTT
CASSELLWGSGELFF
>.|TRBJ1-1|TRBV28|few
TGTGCCAGCACCCAATCAGGGACGGGTGCCACTGAAGCTTTCTTT
CASTQSGTGATEAFF
>.|TRBJ2-5|TRBV25-1|.
TGTGCCAGCAGTTCTAACGGGATCCTGAAAGAGACCCAGTACTTC
CASSSNGILKETQYF
>.|TRBJ1-1|TRBV29-1|.
TGCAGCGTGGGCCGGGCCTTAAACACTGAAGCTTTCTTT
CSVGRALNTEAFF
>TRBD1|TRBJ2-2|TRBV5-1|.
TGCGCCAGCAGCCCCCTGACAGGGAGTGTCACCGGGGAGCTGTTTTTT
CASSPLTGSVTGELFF